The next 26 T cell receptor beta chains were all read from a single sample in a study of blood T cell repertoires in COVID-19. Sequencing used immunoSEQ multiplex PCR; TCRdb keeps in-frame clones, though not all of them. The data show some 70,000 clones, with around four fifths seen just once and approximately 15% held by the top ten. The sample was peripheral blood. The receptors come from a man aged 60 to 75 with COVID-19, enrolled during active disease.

The CDR3 is CASSPRRGRADTQYF. CDR3 bases: TGTGCCAGCAGCCCCCGGAGGGGCCGGGCGGATACGCAGTATTTT. The rearrangement joins TRBV11-2 to TRBJ2-3; possibly TRBD2 for D (6 bases). CDR1 is SGHAT, CDR2 FQNNGV, per germline. V dropped 5 bases and J dropped 6 bases, with 18 bases sitting between them. This CDR3 is 15 amino acids long.

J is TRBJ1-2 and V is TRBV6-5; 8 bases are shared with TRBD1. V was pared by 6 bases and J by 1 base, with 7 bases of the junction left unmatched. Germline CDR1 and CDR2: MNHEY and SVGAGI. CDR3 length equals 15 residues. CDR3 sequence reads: CASSPGQDNNYGYTF. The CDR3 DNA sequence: TGTGCCAGCAGCCCGGGACAGGATAATAACTATGGCTACACCTTC.

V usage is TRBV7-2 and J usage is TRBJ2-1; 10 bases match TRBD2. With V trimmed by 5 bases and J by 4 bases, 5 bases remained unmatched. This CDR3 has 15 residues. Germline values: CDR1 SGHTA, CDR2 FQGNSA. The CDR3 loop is CASSASGRTYNEQFF. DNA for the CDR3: TGTGCCAGCAGCGCTAGCGGGAGAACGTACAATGAGCAGTTCTTC.

In DNA, the CDR3 is TGTGCCACAACACAGGGTTCTTTCGGCTACACCTTC. Translation gives CATTQGSFGYTF. The chain carries TRBV25-1 and TRBJ1-2, with D possibly being TRBD1 (6 bases). V dropped 10 bases and J dropped 8 bases, with 17 bases sitting between them. The CDR3 is 12 residues long. The germline CDR1 and CDR2 sequences are MGHDK and SYGVNS.

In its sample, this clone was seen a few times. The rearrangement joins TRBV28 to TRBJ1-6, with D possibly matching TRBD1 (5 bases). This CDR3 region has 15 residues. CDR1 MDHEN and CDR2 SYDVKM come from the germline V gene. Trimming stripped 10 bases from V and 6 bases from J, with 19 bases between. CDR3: CATQTAGVGNSPLHF. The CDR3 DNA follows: TGTGCCACCCAGACGGCGGGGGTCGGTAATTCACCCCTCCACTTT. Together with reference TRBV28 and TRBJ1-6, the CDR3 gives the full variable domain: DVKVTQSSRYLVKRTGEKVFLECVQDMDHENMFWYRQDPGLGLRLIYFSYDVKMKEKGDIPEGYSVSREKKERFSLILESASTNQTSMYLCATQTAGVGNSPLHFGNGTRLTVT.

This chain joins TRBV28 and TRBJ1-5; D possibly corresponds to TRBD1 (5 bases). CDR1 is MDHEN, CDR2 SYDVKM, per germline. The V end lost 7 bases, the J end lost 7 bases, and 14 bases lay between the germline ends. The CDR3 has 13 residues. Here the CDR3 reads CASTLPGVQPQHF. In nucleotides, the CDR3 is TGTGCCAGCACCCTCCCGGGGGTACAGCCCCAGCATTTT.

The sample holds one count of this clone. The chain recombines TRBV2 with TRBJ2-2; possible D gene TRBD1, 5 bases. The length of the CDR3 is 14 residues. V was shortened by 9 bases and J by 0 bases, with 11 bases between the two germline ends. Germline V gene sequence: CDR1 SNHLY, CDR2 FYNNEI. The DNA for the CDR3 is TGTGCCAGTGGGGCAGATGCGAACACCGGGGAGCTGTTTTTT. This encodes CASGADANTGELFF.

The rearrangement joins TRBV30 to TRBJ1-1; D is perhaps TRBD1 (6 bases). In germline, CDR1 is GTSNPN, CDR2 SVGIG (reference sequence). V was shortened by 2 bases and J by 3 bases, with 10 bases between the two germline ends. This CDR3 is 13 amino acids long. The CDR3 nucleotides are TGTGCCTGGAGTTGGGACATATACACTGAAGCTTTCTTT. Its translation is CAWSWDIYTEAFF.

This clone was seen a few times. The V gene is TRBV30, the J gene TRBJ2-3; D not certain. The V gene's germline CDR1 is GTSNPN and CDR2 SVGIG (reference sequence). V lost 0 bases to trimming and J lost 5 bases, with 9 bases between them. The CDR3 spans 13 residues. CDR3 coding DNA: TGTGCCTGGAGTGTACCCCCAGTAGATACGCAGTATTTT. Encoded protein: CAWSVPPVDTQYF. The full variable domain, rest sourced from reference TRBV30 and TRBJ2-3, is SQTIHQWPATLVQPVGSPLSLECTVEGTSNPNLYWYRQAAGRGLQLLFYSVGIGQISSEVPQNLSASRPQDRQFILSSKKLLLSDSGFYLCAWSVPPVDTQYFGPGTRLTVL.

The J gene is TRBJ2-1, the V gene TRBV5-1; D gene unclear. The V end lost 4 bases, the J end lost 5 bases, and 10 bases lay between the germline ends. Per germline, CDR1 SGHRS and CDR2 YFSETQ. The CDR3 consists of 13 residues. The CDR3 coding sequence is TGCGCCAGCAGCATCCGAGTCGACAATGAGCAGTTCTTC. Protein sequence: CASSIRVDNEQFF.

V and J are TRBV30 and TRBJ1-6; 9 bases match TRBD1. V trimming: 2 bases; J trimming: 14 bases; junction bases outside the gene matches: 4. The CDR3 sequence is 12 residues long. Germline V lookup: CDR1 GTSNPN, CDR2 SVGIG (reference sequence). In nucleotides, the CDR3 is TGTGCCTGGAGTCGAGACAGGGGGTCCCTCCACTTT. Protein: CAWSRDRGSLHF.

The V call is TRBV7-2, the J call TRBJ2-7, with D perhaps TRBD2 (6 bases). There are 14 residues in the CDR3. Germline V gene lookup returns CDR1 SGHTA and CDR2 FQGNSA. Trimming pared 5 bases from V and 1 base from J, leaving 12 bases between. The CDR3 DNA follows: TGTGCCAGCAGCCCCGGGAGTAGGTCCTACGAGCAGTACTTC. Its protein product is CASSPGSRSYEQYF.

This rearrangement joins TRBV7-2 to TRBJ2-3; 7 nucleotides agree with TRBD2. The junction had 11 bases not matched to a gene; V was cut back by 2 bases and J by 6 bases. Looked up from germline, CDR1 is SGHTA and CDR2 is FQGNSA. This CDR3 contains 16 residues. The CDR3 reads CASSLQSGGGLDTQYF. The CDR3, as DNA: TGTGCCAGCAGCTTACAGTCTGGGGGGGGATTGGATACGCAGTATTTT.

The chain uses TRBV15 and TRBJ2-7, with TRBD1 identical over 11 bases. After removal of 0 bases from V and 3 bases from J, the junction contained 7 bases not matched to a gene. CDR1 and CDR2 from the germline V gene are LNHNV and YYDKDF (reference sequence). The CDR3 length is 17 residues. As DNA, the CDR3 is TGTGCCACCAGCAGAGATTTTGTGGGGACAGGGGGCTACGAGCAGTACTTC. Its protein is CATSRDFVGTGGYEQYF.

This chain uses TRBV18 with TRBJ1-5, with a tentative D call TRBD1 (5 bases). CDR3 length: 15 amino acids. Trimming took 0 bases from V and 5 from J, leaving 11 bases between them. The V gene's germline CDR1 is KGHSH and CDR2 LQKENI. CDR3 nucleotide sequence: TGTGCCAGCTCACCACCGGGGGGGAGAGATCAGCCCCAGCATTTT. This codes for CASSPPGGRDQPQHF.

CDR3 coding DNA: TGTGCCAGCAGCCCCTCGGGGAGGGGTCCAGGCTACCCAGGCTACACCTTC. Translated: CASSPSGRGPGYPGYTF. The chain joins TRBV14 to TRBJ1-2, with D tentatively TRBD1 (5 bases). The CDR3 extends over 17 amino acids. The V gene lost 4 bases and the J gene lost 8 bases, with 26 bases spanning the gap. Looked up from germline, CDR1 is SGHDN and CDR2 is FVKESK.

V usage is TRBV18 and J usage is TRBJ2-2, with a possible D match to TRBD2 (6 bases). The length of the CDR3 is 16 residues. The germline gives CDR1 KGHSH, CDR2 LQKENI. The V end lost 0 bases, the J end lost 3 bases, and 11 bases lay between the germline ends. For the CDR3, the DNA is TGTGCCAGCTCACCACCAGGAGGGCGGGACACCGGGGAGCTGTTTTTT. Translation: CASSPPGGRDTGELFF.

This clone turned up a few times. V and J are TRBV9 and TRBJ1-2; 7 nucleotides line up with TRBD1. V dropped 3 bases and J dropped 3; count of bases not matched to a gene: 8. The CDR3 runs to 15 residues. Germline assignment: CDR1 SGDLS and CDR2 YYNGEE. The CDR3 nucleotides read TGTGCCAGCAGCGGTGACAGGGAAAGGGACTATGGCTACACCTTC. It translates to CASSGDRERDYGYTF.

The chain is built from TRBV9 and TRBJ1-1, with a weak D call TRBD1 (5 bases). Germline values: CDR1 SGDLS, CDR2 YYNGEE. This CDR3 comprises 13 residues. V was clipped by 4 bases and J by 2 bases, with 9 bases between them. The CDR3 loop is CASSTGPNTEAFF. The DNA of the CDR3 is TGTGCCAGCAGCACAGGACCTAACACTGAAGCTTTCTTT.

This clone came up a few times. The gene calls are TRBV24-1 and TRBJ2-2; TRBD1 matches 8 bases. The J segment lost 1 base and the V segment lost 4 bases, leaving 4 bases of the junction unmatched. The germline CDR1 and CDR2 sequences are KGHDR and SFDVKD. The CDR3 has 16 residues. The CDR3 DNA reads TGTGCCACCAGTGACCCCGGGACAGGGAACACCGGGGAGCTGTTTTTT. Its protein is CATSDPGTGNTGELFF.

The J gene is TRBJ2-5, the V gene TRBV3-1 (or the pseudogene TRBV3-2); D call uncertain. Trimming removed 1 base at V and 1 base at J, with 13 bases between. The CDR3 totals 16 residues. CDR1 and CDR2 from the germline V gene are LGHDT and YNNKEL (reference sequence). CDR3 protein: CASSQVPTVTQETQYF. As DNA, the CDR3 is TGTGCCAGCAGCCAAGTCCCTACAGTGACCCAAGAGACCCAGTACTTC.

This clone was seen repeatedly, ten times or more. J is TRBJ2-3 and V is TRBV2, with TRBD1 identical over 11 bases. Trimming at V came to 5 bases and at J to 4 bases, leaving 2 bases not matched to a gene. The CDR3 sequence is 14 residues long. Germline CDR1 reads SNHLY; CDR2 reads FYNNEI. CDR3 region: CASSRTGGADTQYF. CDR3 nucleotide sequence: TGTGCCAGCAGTCGGACAGGGGGCGCAGATACGCAGTATTTT.

The CDR3 DNA follows: TGTGCCAGCAGTTTACCAACCGACAGGGCTCAGCAGTACTTC. This sequence encodes CASSLPTDRAQQYF. The rearrangement uses TRBV28 and TRBJ2-7, with 7 bases that match TRBD1. This CDR3 region has 14 residues. CDR1 is MDHEN, CDR2 SYDVKM, per germline. After removal of 2 bases from V and 8 bases from J, the junction contained 9 bases not matched to a gene. Drawing the rest from reference TRBV28 and TRBJ2-7, the complete variable domain is DVKVTQSSRYLVKRTGEKVFLECVQDMDHENMFWYRQDPGLGLRLIYFSYDVKMKEKGDIPEGYSVSREKKERFSLILESASTNQTSMYLCASSLPTDRAQQYFGPGTRLTVT.

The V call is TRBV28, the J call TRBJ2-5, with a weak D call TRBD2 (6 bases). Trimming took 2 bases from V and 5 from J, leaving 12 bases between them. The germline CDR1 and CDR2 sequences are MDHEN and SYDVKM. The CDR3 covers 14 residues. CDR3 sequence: CASSLVRGTETQYF. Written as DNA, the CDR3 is TGTGCCAGCAGTTTAGTGCGGGGCACGGAGACCCAGTACTTC.

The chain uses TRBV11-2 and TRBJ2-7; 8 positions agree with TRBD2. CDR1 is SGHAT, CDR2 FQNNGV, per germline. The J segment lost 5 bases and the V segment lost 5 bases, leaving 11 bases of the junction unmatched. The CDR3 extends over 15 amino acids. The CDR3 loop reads CASSPRGAGVNEQYF. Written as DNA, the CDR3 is TGTGCCAGCAGCCCTAGAGGAGCGGGGGTCAACGAGCAGTACTTC.

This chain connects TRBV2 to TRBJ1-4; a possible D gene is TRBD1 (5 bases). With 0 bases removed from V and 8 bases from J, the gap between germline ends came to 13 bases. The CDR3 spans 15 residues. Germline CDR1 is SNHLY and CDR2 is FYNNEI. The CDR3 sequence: CASSEAGGGFEKLFF. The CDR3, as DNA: TGTGCCAGCAGTGAAGCGGGGGGAGGGTTCGAAAAACTGTTTTTT.